The 32 T cell receptor beta chains presented below share a single source sample, sequenced in a study of spatial heterogeneity in lung cancer (dated by TCRdb to between 2017 and 2020). Broad study findings and their caveats: A correlation was observed between the number of expanded intratumoral alpha and beta TCRs and the tumor nonsynonymous mutation count.

Preparation of the library involved 5' RACE. TCRdb records NextSeq 500 as the sequencer. The public sequencing data were trimmed at Q25 with fastp and processed into clonotypes with MiXCR by TCRdb, which kept only in-frame beta chains. Entries are consolidated by CDR3 protein sequence, retaining the most common genes and DNA. The sample yields about 5,700 distinct CDR3 sequences; roughly an eighth were counted once. Roughly 14% of the sample goes to the ten largest clones. Their antigen targets remain unknown. The sample's time point label, in plain terms: sample taken at primary tumor resection. The sample in question was lung tumor tissue, obtained at surgery. These receptors were taken from a female donor with early-stage non-small cell lung cancer.

Relative to its sample, this clonotype is medium-sized. The chain is built from TRBV6-5 and TRBJ2-4, with TRBD2 identical over 8 bases. With 11 bases clipped from V and 7 bases from J, the junction kept 10 bases outside the gene matches. Germline CDR1 and CDR2: MNHEY and SVGAGI. There are 13 residues in the CDR3. CDR3 in amino acids: CAALSGSTNIQYF. The CDR3 DNA reads as TGTGCCGCTCTGAGCGGGAGCACGAACATTCAGTACTTC.

Many counts were recorded for this clonotype. V and J are TRBV28 and TRBJ2-7; tentative D call: TRBD1 (5 bases). The germline V gene has CDR1 MDHEN and CDR2 SYDVKM. There are 15 residues in the CDR3. The V end lost 11 bases, the J end lost 6 bases, and 26 bases lay between the germline ends. CDR3: CAATGSGGTFGEQYF. DNA of the CDR3: TGTGCCGCCACAGGTTCGGGCGGCACGTTTGGCGAGCAGTACTTC.

By frequency in the sample, this clonotype is medium-sized. The chain uses TRBV5-1 and TRBJ1-6; TRBD1 might be the D (6 bases). The CDR3 contains 15 residues. Germline V lookup: CDR1 SGHRS, CDR2 YFSETQ. V gave up 4 bases and J gave up 7 bases, with 15 bases separating them. The CDR3 DNA follows: TGCGCCAGCAGCCTCGGGGACACAGCGAATTCACCCCTCCACTTT. It codes for CASSLGDTANSPLHF.

By share, this clonotype ranks as medium-sized (0.01 to 0.1%). This chain joins TRBV6-2 or TRBV6-3 and TRBJ2-5; TRBD2 agrees at 7 bases. There are 14 residues in the CDR3. CDR1 and CDR2 from the germline V gene are MNHEY and SVGEGT. The junction had 9 bases not matched to a gene; V was cut back by 7 bases and J by 4 bases. CDR3 sequence reads: CASIESGIRETQYF. CDR3 nucleotides: TGTGCCAGCATTGAGAGCGGGATACGAGAGACCCAGTACTTC.

This clonotype was detected many times. The CDR3 DNA reads as TGTGCCAGCAGAAGTGGACTAGCGGGATACAATGAGCAGTTCTTC. Translation gives CASRSGLAGYNEQFF. The genes are TRBV7-8 and TRBJ2-1, with 12 nucleotides matching TRBD2. The CDR3 contains 15 residues. Germline V gene sequence: CDR1 SGHVS, CDR2 FQNEAQ. V trimming: 6 bases; J trimming: 4 bases; junction bases outside the gene matches: 4.

This clonotype was counted ten times or more. V is TRBV2 and J is TRBJ2-7; TRBD1 matches at 9 bases. V shed 10 bases and J 2 bases; nucleotides not matched to a gene: 15. The CDR3 runs to 16 residues. Germline loops: CDR1 SNHLY, CDR2 FYNNEI. The CDR3 reads CAIGKTGTGRPYEQYV. CDR3 nucleotide sequence: TGTGCCATAGGGAAAACCGGGACAGGGAGACCCTACGAGCAGTACGTC.

In its sample, this clonotype ranks as medium-sized. J is TRBJ2-1 and V is TRBV4-2, with 11 positions matching TRBD2. This CDR3 region has 16 residues. CDR1 and CDR2 (germline): LGHNA, YNFKEQ. The V segment lost 0 bases and the J segment 4 bases; nucleotides outside the gene matches: 2. CDR3 sequence reads: CASSQDVAGGYNEQFF. In nucleotides, the CDR3 is TGTGCCAGCAGCCAAGATGTAGCGGGAGGGTACAATGAGCAGTTCTTC.

By proportion, this clonotype is medium-sized. The rearrangement links TRBV30 to TRBJ2-2, with D possibly TRBD2 on 5 matching bases. CDR3 length: 13 amino acids. With 0 bases removed from V and 5 bases from J, the gap between germline ends came to 7 bases. Germline V gene data show CDR1 as GTSNPN and CDR2 as SVGIG (reference sequence). CDR3 residues: CAWSVLGTGELFF. The DNA for the CDR3 is TGTGCCTGGAGTGTACTAGGAACCGGGGAGCTGTTTTTT.

This chain uses TRBV27 with TRBJ2-3, with D uncertain. Germline V gene lookup returns CDR1 MNHEY and CDR2 SMNVEV (reference sequence). This CDR3 is built from 12 residues. Trimming stripped 4 bases from V and 3 bases from J, with 5 bases between. The CDR3: CASSSHTDTQYF. DNA of the CDR3: TGTGCCAGCAGTTCACATACAGATACGCAGTATTTT.

The chain links TRBV4-2 to TRBJ2-2, with D unresolved. The CDR3 extends over 16 amino acids. The germline V gene encodes CDR1 LGHNA and CDR2 YNFKEQ. Trimming removed 1 base from V and 6 bases from J, with 15 bases in between. CDR3 amino acids: CASSQGDATPSGELFF. CDR3 DNA sequence: TGTGCCAGCAGCCAAGGGGATGCCACCCCCTCCGGGGAGCTGTTTTTT.

This clonotype was observed at least ten times. V usage is TRBV10-3 and J usage is TRBJ1-1; D remains ambiguous. CDR1 ENHRY and CDR2 SYGVKD come from the germline V gene. CDR3 length: 15 residues. Trimming removed 0 bases from V and 3 bases from J, with 11 bases in between. Here the CDR3 DNA reads TGTGCCATCAGTGAGTCGGAGGACGGGTACACTGAAGCTTTCTTT. This codes for CAISESEDGYTEAFF.

This clonotype was seen at least ten times. The V and J genes are TRBV7-2 and TRBJ1-2, with D perhaps TRBD1 (6 bases). Germline CDR1 and CDR2: SGHTA and FQGNSA. V lost 7 bases and J lost 3, with 15 bases in between. This CDR3 has 14 residues. In nucleotides, the CDR3 is TGTGCCAGCACCCCCGGGGGGGGGCACTATGGCTACACCTTC. It is translated as CASTPGGGHYGYTF.

This chain links TRBV7-2 with TRBJ1-5; D unresolved. There are 13 residues in the CDR3. CDR1 and CDR2 from the germline V gene are SGHTA and FQGNSA. Between the trimmed V and J ends, which lost 1 base and 3 bases, there was a span of 4 bases. CDR3 sequence (DNA): TGTGCCAGCAGCTTAGTGAACAATCAGCCCCAGCATTTT. This sequence encodes CASSLVNNQPQHF.

Sample share makes this clonotype medium-sized. This chain joins TRBV12-3 or TRBV12-4 and TRBJ2-1, with 8 bases that match TRBD2. V lost 5 bases and J lost 7; bases outside the gene matches: 10. This CDR3 spans 15 amino acids. The CDR3 nucleotides are TGTGCCAGCAGTAAGGCCCGCGGGAGGAGAAATGAGCAGTTCTTC. Amino acid sequence: CASSKARGRRNEQFF.

This clonotype was counted at least ten times. This sequence joins TRBV28 and TRBJ2-2; 9 bases line up with TRBD1. CDR1 is MDHEN, CDR2 SYDVKM, per germline. The J segment lost 4 bases and the V segment lost 4 bases, leaving 4 bases of the junction unmatched. The CDR3 covers 15 residues. This CDR3 is CASSSDRGGTGELFF. The CDR3 DNA follows: TGTGCCAGCAGTTCGGACAGGGGAGGCACCGGGGAGCTGTTTTTT.

In this sample, this clonotype is medium-sized. V is TRBV19 and J is TRBJ2-2, with 14 bases aligning to TRBD2. This CDR3 spans 20 amino acids. The ends lost 4 bases at V and 0 bases at J; junction bases unmatched: 10. The germline gives CDR1 LNHDA, CDR2 SQIVND (reference sequence). In DNA, the CDR3 is TGTGCCAGTAGTACGGGACTAGCGGGAGCCTGGTTCTCGAACACCGGGGAGCTGTTTTTT. Translated: CASSTGLAGAWFSNTGELFF.

Within the sample, this clonotype is medium-sized. This chain links TRBV5-4 with TRBJ2-3, with TRBD2 matching over 11 bases. Per the germline V gene, CDR1 is SGHNT and CDR2 is YYREEE (reference sequence). The CDR3 totals 15 residues. Trimming removed 4 bases from V and 5 bases from J; junction bases left unmatched: 6. The CDR3 bases are TGTGCCAGCAGCGTTAGCGGGAGGGCCGGAGATACGCAGTATTTT. Protein product: CASSVSGRAGDTQYF.

This chain joins TRBV19 and TRBJ2-1; perhaps TRBD2 as D (6 bases). V lost 7 bases to trimming and J lost 9 bases, with 16 bases between them. Germline lookup yields CDR1 LNHDA and CDR2 SQIVND (reference sequence). This CDR3 region has 13 residues. CDR3 amino acids: CASNRDSEVEQFF. The DNA for the CDR3 is TGTGCCAGTAATCGGGACTCGGAAGTTGAGCAGTTCTTC.

This clonotype is deemed medium-sized. V gene TRBV20-1 combines with J gene TRBJ2-5, with D tentatively TRBD2 (6 bases). Germline V gene sequence: CDR1 DFQATT, CDR2 SNEGSKA (reference sequence). The length of the CDR3 is 14 residues. V lost 4 bases, J lost 0 bases, and 12 bases lay in between. The CDR3 DNA reads as TGCAGTGCTACGGGACTTGTTTACCAAGAGACCCAGTACTTC. Translated, it gives CSATGLVYQETQYF.

About this clonotype: The junction differs from germline at one of its ends, possibly a read error. The V gene is TRBV7-9, the J gene TRBJ2-1; 10 bases are shared with TRBD2. This CDR3 has 15 residues. CDR1 and CDR2 (germline): SEHNR, FQNEAQ (reference sequence). CDR3 DNA: TGTGCCAGCAGCCTAGCGGGAGCGGGTATGGATGAGCAGTTCTTC. Its translation: CASSLAGAGMDEQFF. Looking up the rest from reference TRBV7-9 and TRBJ2-1 gives the full variable domain: DTGVSQNPRHKITKRGQNVTFRCDPISEHNRLYWYRQTLGQGPEFLTYFQNEAQLEKSRLLSDRFSAERPKGSFSTLEIQRTEQGDSAMYLCASSLAGAGMDEQFFGPGTRLTVL.

The chain has TRBV12-3 or TRBV12-4 and TRBJ1-5, with a tentative D call TRBD1 (6 bases). The CDR3 length is 14 residues. V was shortened by 5 bases and J by 4 bases, with 12 bases between the two germline ends. CDR3 sequence (DNA): TGTGCCAGCAGTCTTGGACAGTTAAATCAGCCCCAGCATTTT. Translation: CASSLGQLNQPQHF.

By share, this clonotype ranks as medium-sized. The rearrangement uses TRBV28 and TRBJ2-3, with 7 bases matching TRBD2. Germline trimming cut 7 bases from V and 3 bases from J; bases unmatched to any gene: 16. CDR3 length equals 17 residues. CDR1 is MDHEN, CDR2 SYDVKM, per germline. The CDR3 region is CASKDSKYGTTTDTQYF. CDR3 coding DNA: TGTGCCAGCAAGGATAGCAAGTACGGGACTACTACAGATACGCAGTATTTT.

The table lists this clonotype with many counts. The chain joins TRBV7-2 to TRBJ2-1; possible D gene TRBD2, 5 bases. V shed 0 bases and J shed 0 bases, with 6 bases lying between them. Germline V gene lookup returns CDR1 SGHTA and CDR2 FQGNSA. This CDR3 has 15 residues. CDR3 nucleotide sequence: TGTGCCAGCAGCTTAGCGAGGGCCTCCTACAATGAGCAGTTCTTC. It translates to CASSLARASYNEQFF.

This clonotype is labeled as medium-sized. The chain employs TRBV3-1 and TRBJ1-1; D remains ambiguous. The CDR3 is made up of 13 amino acids. V shed 4 bases and J shed 6 bases, with 12 bases lying between them. From germline, CDR1 is LGHDT and CDR2 YNNKEL (reference sequence). The chain's CDR3 is CASSPRRYSEAFF. The DNA of the CDR3 is TGTGCCAGCAGCCCCCGGCGTTATTCTGAAGCTTTCTTT.

By sample share, this clonotype is medium-sized. V usage is TRBV11-1 and J usage is TRBJ2-3; 9 nucleotides align to TRBD1. This CDR3 has 14 amino acids. Germline lookup yields CDR1 SGHAT and CDR2 FQDESV (reference sequence). V trimming: 5 bases; J trimming: 3 bases; junction bases outside the gene matches: 3. CDR3 in amino acids: CASSIGQGTDTQYF. For the CDR3, the DNA is TGTGCCAGCAGCATAGGACAGGGGACAGATACGCAGTATTTT.

This clonotype was counted only a few times. V gene TRBV27 combines with J gene TRBJ1-6; no reliable D call. The germline CDR1 and CDR2 sequences are MNHEY and SMNVEV (reference sequence). The CDR3 is 13 amino acids. V lost 5 bases to trimming and J lost 9 bases, with 11 bases between them. CDR3 in amino acids: CASSPTPGSPLHF. The CDR3 DNA follows: TGTGCCAGCAGTCCGACACCGGGTTCACCCCTCCACTTT.

By proportion, this clonotype is medium-sized. The chain employs TRBV5-1 and TRBJ1-1; D gene uncertain. This CDR3 contains 13 residues. The V gene's germline CDR1 is SGHRS and CDR2 YFSETQ. Deletions cut 4 bases from V and 0 bases from J, with 7 bases between. The CDR3 here is CASSLAVNTEAFF. The CDR3 DNA follows: TGCGCCAGCAGCCTGGCAGTGAACACTGAAGCTTTCTTT.

About this clonotype itself: Mismatch with germline at one junction end may stem from a read error. The chain joins TRBV2 to TRBJ2-1; 8 nucleotides match TRBD2. Germline lookup yields CDR1 SNHLY and CDR2 FYNNEI. CDR3 length: 11 amino acids. The CDR3 sequence is CASRRREGRLF. In DNA, the CDR3 is TGTGCCAGCAGACGACGGGAGGGCCGTCTCTTC.

This clonotype is classed as large (0.1 to 1%). The genes are TRBV5-1 and TRBJ2-1; a weak D match, TRBD2 (6 bases). The CDR3 spans 15 residues. Germline CDR1 is SGHRS and CDR2 is YFSETQ. Trimming stripped 4 bases from V and 9 bases from J, with 20 bases between. The CDR3 DNA reads as TGCGCCAGCAGCCCTACCGGGACTCCCTTGGGTGAGCAGTTCTTC. Its translation is CASSPTGTPLGEQFF. Based on the CDR3 plus reference TRBV5-1 and TRBJ2-1, the full variable domain is KAGVTQTPRYLIKTRGQQVTLSCSPISGHRSVSWYQQTPGQGLQFLFEYFSETQRNKGNFPGRFSGRQFSNSRSEMNVSTLELGDSALYLCASSPTGTPLGEQFFGPGTRLTVL.

By sample share, this clonotype is large (0.1 to 1%). The rearrangement uses TRBV12-3 or TRBV12-4 and TRBJ2-5; D is tentatively TRBD1 or TRBD2 (7 bases each). V lost 4 bases and J 4 bases, leaving 13 bases between the germline ends. This CDR3 is built from 14 residues. CDR3 sequence: CASSSTGEGETQYF. CDR3 nucleotide sequence: TGTGCCAGCAGTTCTACAGGGGAGGGAGAGACCCAGTACTTC.

Sample share makes this clonotype medium-sized. The V and J genes are TRBV4-3 and TRBJ2-5, with 9 bases matching TRBD2. The germline V gene encodes CDR1 LGHNA and CDR2 YSLEER. Losses at the gene ends were 1 base for V and 2 bases for J; bases not matched to a gene: 8. The CDR3 is 17 residues long. CDR3 DNA sequence: TGCGCCAGCAGCCAAGGGGCGGGAGGGCGCTTACAAGAGACCCAGTACTTC. This encodes CASSQGAGGRLQETQYF.

This clonotype is deemed medium-sized. The chain links TRBV6-6 to TRBJ2-7, with a weak D call TRBD2 (6 bases). Germline lookup yields CDR1 MNHNY and CDR2 SVGAGI (reference sequence). The length of the CDR3 is 10 residues. V lost 8 bases and J 6 bases, leaving 8 bases between the germline ends. The CDR3 coding sequence is TGTGCCAGCGGGGGGACCGAGCAGTACTTC. It encodes CASGGTEQYF.